The rows below give T cell receptor beta chains drawn from one sample of a study of shared clonotypes between healthy human individuals. Profiled with immunoSEQ multiplex PCR; TCRdb holds only in-frame clones, not every one. The table includes roughly 2,500,000 clones, approximately 94% detected once. Material: naive CD4+ T cells from PBMCs. The source is a man aged 18 to 30 in good health. Some clones in this sample may be carry-over from other donors' samples. Each CDR3 is given with its conserved first and last residue. The D gene is left open where the match is weak. Expanded clones get a size class; other rows say once, few or many, or leave the size out.

j_call: TRBJ2-3
d_call: TRBD2
v_call: TRBV6-1
clone_size: -
cdr3_nt: TGTGCCAGCAGTGTATCGGGGGGGTTCCGAGCGGGATGGGAGACAGATACGCAGTATTTT
cdr3_aa: CASSVSGGFRAGWETDTQYF

j_call: TRBJ2-7
d_call: -
v_call: TRBV7-9
clone_size: -
cdr3_nt: TGTGCCAGCAGCTTAGCACGAGGGGGAGATTCCTACGAGCAGTACTTC
cdr3_aa: CASSLARGGDSYEQYF

j_call: TRBJ2-7
d_call: -
v_call: TRBV30
clone_size: -
cdr3_nt: TGTGCCTGGAAGGAGGATAACTACGCCGAGCAGTACTTC
cdr3_aa: CAWKEDNYAEQYF

j_call: TRBJ1-2
d_call: -
v_call: TRBV19
clone_size: -
cdr3_nt: TGTGCCAGTAGTAGGCAGGGTAACTATGGCTACACCTTC
cdr3_aa: CASSRQGNYGYTF

j_call: TRBJ1-4
d_call: -
v_call: TRBV5-1
clone_size: -
cdr3_nt: TGCGCCAGCAGCCTGGGAGGCTACGACAATGAAAAACTGTTTTTT
cdr3_aa: CASSLGGYDNEKLFF

j_call: TRBJ2-7
d_call: TRBD1
v_call: TRBV19
clone_size: once
cdr3_nt: TGTGCCAGCCACAGGACAGGGGAAACCTACGAGCAGTACTTC
cdr3_aa: CASHRTGETYEQYF

j_call: TRBJ1-2
d_call: -
v_call: TRBV6-5
clone_size: -
cdr3_nt: TGTGCCAGCAGTTACAGGGGGGCGCACTATGGCTACACCTTC
cdr3_aa: CASSYRGAHYGYTF

j_call: TRBJ2-7
d_call: -
v_call: TRBV28
clone_size: -
cdr3_nt: TGTGCCAGCAGTTTACTGCAAAACAGGTGGAGCTCCTACGAGCAGTACTTC
cdr3_aa: CASSLLQNRWSSYEQYF

j_call: TRBJ2-1
d_call: -
v_call: TRBV25-1
clone_size: -
cdr3_nt: TGTGCCAGCAGTGAATATAAAGGCGACCCAGCCTACAATGAGCAGTTCTTC
cdr3_aa: CASSEYKGDPAYNEQFF

j_call: TRBJ2-4
d_call: -
v_call: TRBV4-1
clone_size: -
cdr3_nt: TGCGCCAGCAGCCAGGGGGGGAGTCGCGAACGCAGGGGGGCCAAAAACATTCAGTACTTC
cdr3_aa: CASSQGGSRERRGAKNIQYF

j_call: TRBJ1-2
d_call: -
v_call: TRBV4-1
clone_size: -
cdr3_nt: TGCGCCAGCAGCCGCCCCACAGGCGACTATGGCTACACCTTC
cdr3_aa: CASSRPTGDYGYTF

j_call: TRBJ1-2
d_call: -
v_call: TRBV5-8
clone_size: -
cdr3_nt: TGTGCCAGCAGCTTCAGGACCCGGCCTGGCTACACCTTC
cdr3_aa: CASSFRTRPGYTF

j_call: TRBJ1-4
d_call: -
v_call: TRBV5-4
clone_size: -
cdr3_nt: TGTGCCAGCAGCTTGGGGTTGAGGGAACTGTTTTTT
cdr3_aa: CASSLGLRELFF

j_call: TRBJ1-1
d_call: TRBD1
v_call: TRBV6-5
clone_size: -
cdr3_nt: TGTGCCAGCAGTTCCCAGGGGGACACTGAAGCTTTCTTT
cdr3_aa: CASSSQGDTEAFF

j_call: TRBJ1-5
d_call: -
v_call: TRBV5-3
clone_size: -
cdr3_nt: TGTGCCAGAAGCCGGGCCAGGTGGCCCAACCGCAATCAGCCCCAGCATTTT
cdr3_aa: CARSRARWPNRNQPQHF

j_call: TRBJ1-2
d_call: -
v_call: TRBV28
clone_size: -
cdr3_nt: TGTGCCAGCAGTTTCGTTTCGAGTGTGAATGGCTACACCTTC
cdr3_aa: CASSFVSSVNGYTF

j_call: TRBJ1-4
d_call: TRBD1
v_call: TRBV11-2
clone_size: -
cdr3_nt: TGTGCCAGCAGCGCTAGGGGACAGCCCGCAACTAATGAAAAACTGTTTTTT
cdr3_aa: CASSARGQPATNEKLFF

j_call: TRBJ1-4
d_call: TRBD1
v_call: TRBV28
clone_size: -
cdr3_nt: TGTGCCAGCTCGACCAGGGACAGTAATGAAAAACTGTTTTTT
cdr3_aa: CASSTRDSNEKLFF